The 32 T cell receptor beta chains reported below all come from one sample, sequenced in a study of vaccination and CD4 T cells after COVID-19. Sequencing of the DNA from cultured CD4+ T cells was carried out with the Oncomine TCR Beta short-read assay. TCRdb reprocessed the PCR reads with MiXCR, giving one entry per CDR3 protein. The sample yields about 20,000 distinct CDR3 sequences, around 53% seen once. Their recognized antigens are unknown. Treatment denoted: roughly 11-day PBMC culture with coronavirus spike peptide pools or control peptides (ViraFEST assay). Specimen: CD4+ T cells from blood, cultured in vitro. The receptors originated from a human donor who had recovered from COVID-19.

The CDR3 sequence: CASSYSSSEVNSYEQYF. In nucleotides, the CDR3 is TGTGCCAGCAGTTACTCGAGTTCCGAGGTGAACTCCTACGAGCAGTACTTC. The V call is TRBV6-5, the J call TRBJ2-7; D remains unclear. CDR1 MNHEY and CDR2 SVGAGI come from the germline V gene. The V end lost 0 bases, the J end lost 0 bases, and 15 bases lay between the germline ends. This CDR3 region has 17 residues.

Remarks on this clonotype: At one of its ends the junction is not consistent with the germline gene, which may arise from a read error. This sequence joins TRBV27 and TRBJ1-6, with 7 nucleotides matching TRBD1. This CDR3 region has 17 residues. The germline V gene encodes CDR1 MNHEY and CDR2 SMNVEV (reference sequence). In DNA form, the CDR3 reads TGTGCCAGCAGGTTATTGGGGGTGACAGGGTGGAATTCACCCCTCCACTTT. Protein product: CASRLLGVTGWNSPLHF.

A few counts support this clonotype. V and J are TRBV23-1 and TRBJ1-2; unclear D gene. TRBV23-1 is filed as an ORF, its function uncertain. This CDR3 comprises 14 residues. V gave up 1 base and J gave up 2 bases, with 8 bases separating them. The CDR3 bases are TGCGCCAGCAGTCAATTAACGCGGAACTATGGCTACACCTTC. Protein: CASSQLTRNYGYTF.

This clonotype was detected a few times. This sequence joins TRBV19 and TRBJ1-1; 7 nucleotides agree with TRBD1. The V gene's germline CDR1 is LNHDA and CDR2 SQIVND (reference sequence). The CDR3 consists of 13 residues. J lost 7 bases, V lost 3 bases, and 5 bases had no gene match. Here the CDR3 reads CASSMKGQNEAFF. The CDR3 nucleotides are TGTGCCAGTAGTATGAAGGGACAGAATGAAGCTTTCTTT.

This clonotype was seen a handful of times. J is TRBJ1-1 and V is TRBV20-1, with D perhaps TRBD1 (5 bases). Germline CDR1 is DFQATT and CDR2 is SNEGSKA (reference sequence). The CDR3 is made up of 14 amino acids. Trimming shortened V by 3 bases and J by 4 bases, and 15 bases separated the two germline ends. CDR3 DNA sequence: TGCAGTGCTAGGCCAGGGTATCTGGGCACTGAAGCTTTCTTT. This translates into CSARPGYLGTEAFF.

V usage is TRBV6-2 or TRBV6-3 and J usage is TRBJ2-5, with D possibly matching TRBD1 (6 bases). Germline loops: CDR1 MNHEY, CDR2 SVGEGT. V lost 4 bases and J lost 2, with 17 bases in between. The CDR3 sequence is 16 residues long. The CDR3 loop reads CASSSPRTALQETQYF. Written as DNA, the CDR3 is TGTGCCAGCAGTTCCCCCCGGACAGCGTTGCAAGAGACCCAGTACTTC.

This clonotype was detected only a few times. This sequence joins TRBV2 and TRBJ2-5; 10 nucleotides match TRBD2. Germline trimming cut 4 bases from V and 0 bases from J; bases unmatched to any gene: 5. The CDR3 is 16 residues long. CDR1 is SNHLY, CDR2 FYNNEI, per germline. The chain's CDR3 is CASSGSGGPNQETQYF. The DNA for the CDR3 is TGTGCCAGCAGTGGTAGCGGGGGGCCAAACCAAGAGACCCAGTACTTC.

The V and J genes are TRBV7-2 and TRBJ1-2, with 7 bases identical to TRBD1. The CDR3 spans 14 residues. Germline CDR1 and CDR2: SGHTA and FQGNSA. With V trimmed by 3 bases and J by 3 bases, 4 bases remained unmatched. The CDR3: CASSFLQGDYGYTF. CDR3 nucleotide sequence: TGTGCCAGCAGCTTCCTTCAGGGGGACTATGGCTACACCTTC.

The chain carries TRBV20-1 and TRBJ2-5, with no clear D. V lost 0 bases and J 5 bases, leaving 1 base between the germline ends. Germline CDR1 and CDR2: DFQATT and SNEGSKA (reference sequence). The CDR3 consists of 10 residues. CDR3 sequence reads: CSAREETQYF. The CDR3 bases are TGCAGTGCTAGAGAGGAGACCCAGTACTTC.

The rearrangement joins TRBV28 to TRBJ2-7, with D uncertain. Germline V gene data show CDR1 as MDHEN and CDR2 as SYDVKM. V lost 2 bases and J 2 bases, leaving 13 bases between the germline ends. The CDR3 is 15 residues long. As DNA, the CDR3 is TGTGCCAGCAGTTTAGGTGGTGGATTCCCCTACGAGCAGTACTTC. It yields the protein CASSLGGGFPYEQYF.

The chain couples TRBV2 to TRBJ2-6, with 9 nucleotides matching TRBD1. The J segment lost 0 bases and the V segment lost 4 bases, leaving 7 bases of the junction unmatched. This CDR3 is 18 amino acids long. The germline V gene encodes CDR1 SNHLY and CDR2 FYNNEI. The CDR3: CASSGQGVGSSGANVLTF. The CDR3 nucleotides read TGTGCCAGCAGTGGACAGGGGGTAGGCAGCTCTGGGGCCAACGTCCTGACTTTC.

This clonotype was detected once. One end of the junction fails to match germline, which may point to a read error. The V call is TRBV24-1, the J call TRBJ1-3; D remains unclear. CDR3 length: 16 residues. Germline assignment: CDR1 KGHDR and CDR2 SFDVKD. This chain's CDR3 is CATGDTKESSGNTIYF. In nucleotides, the CDR3 is TGTGCCACCGGTGACACGAAAGAGAGCTCTGGAAACACCATATATTTT.

V gene TRBV11-1 combines with J gene TRBJ2-7, with 10 bases aligning to TRBD1. The V gene's germline CDR1 is SGHAT and CDR2 FQDESV (reference sequence). With V trimmed by 5 bases and J by 7 bases, 8 bases remained unmatched. The CDR3 loop spans 14 amino acids. The CDR3 nucleotides are TGTGCCAGCAGCGCTATATGGACAGGGGGTGAGCAGTACTTC. Its protein product is CASSAIWTGGEQYF.

The V and J genes are TRBV24-1 and TRBJ2-3; 15 bases line up with TRBD2. V trimming: 3 bases; J trimming: 4 bases; junction bases outside the gene matches: 4. CDR1 and CDR2 from the germline V gene are KGHDR and SFDVKD. The CDR3 is 17 residues long. CDR3 sequence: CATSDLGTSGGPDTQYF. The CDR3 DNA reads as TGTGCCACCAGTGATCTAGGGACTAGCGGGGGGCCAGATACGCAGTATTTT.

This clonotype was seen a few times. CDR3 region: CASSLRTGAMNTEAFF. CDR3 nucleotide sequence: TGTGCCAGCAGCCTACGGACAGGGGCCATGAACACTGAAGCTTTCTTT. The chain employs TRBV7-9 and TRBJ1-1; 9 nucleotides line up with TRBD1. The CDR3 length is 16 residues. J lost 0 bases, V lost 5 bases, and 7 bases had no gene match. Germline V gene data show CDR1 as SEHNR and CDR2 as FQNEAQ (reference sequence).

The J gene is TRBJ2-1, the V gene TRBV19, with 10 bases that match TRBD2. Losses at the gene ends were 6 bases for V and 14 bases for J; bases not matched to a gene: 16. This CDR3 region has 15 residues. The germline V gene has CDR1 LNHDA and CDR2 SQIVND (reference sequence). Written as DNA, the CDR3 is TGTGCCAGTAGCCTTTCGGGACTAGCGCCTCGGGAGAAGTTCTTC. Translated: CASSLSGLAPREKFF.

This clonotype is a singleton in its sample. The genes are TRBV6-1 and TRBJ1-2, with D possibly TRBD1 on 5 matching bases. Germline V gene lookup returns CDR1 MNHNS and CDR2 SASEGT. The CDR3 extends over 14 amino acids. V lost 7 bases to trimming and J lost 3 bases, with 15 bases between them. The CDR3 loop is CASKLGPSYYGYTF. CDR3 DNA: TGTGCCAGCAAACTGGGACCCTCATACTATGGCTACACCTTC.

This chain connects TRBV20-1 to TRBJ1-2, with 10 bases lining up with TRBD1. After removal of 2 bases from V and 7 bases from J, the junction contained 10 bases not matched to a gene. Germline V gives CDR1 DFQATT, CDR2 SNEGSKA (reference sequence). This CDR3 has 15 residues. The CDR3 is CSARHSGTGVSGYTF. DNA for the CDR3: TGCAGTGCTAGACACTCCGGGACAGGGGTGAGTGGCTACACCTTC.

V usage is TRBV7-9 and J usage is TRBJ1-2; D perhaps matches TRBD1 (6 bases). There are 16 residues in the CDR3. Trimming shortened V by 5 bases and J by 4 bases, and 20 bases separated the two germline ends. Germline-derived CDR1 and CDR2 are SEHNR and FQNEAQ (reference sequence). CDR3 DNA sequence: TGTGCCAGCAGCCTCCTCATGTGGGGGGCGGTCTATGGCTACACCTTC. Protein product: CASSLLMWGAVYGYTF. Variable domain in full (rest from reference TRBV7-9 and TRBJ1-2): DTGVSQNPRHKITKRGQNVTFRCDPISEHNRLYWYRQTLGQGPEFLTYFQNEAQLEKSRLLSDRFSAERPKGSFSTLEIQRTEQGDSAMYLCASSLLMWGAVYGYTFGSGTRLTVV.

J is TRBJ1-1 and V is TRBV6-5; D uncertain. CDR3 length: 15 amino acids. Germline CDR1 is MNHEY and CDR2 is SVGAGI. Trimming left V 0 bases short and J 0 bases short, with 8 bases between. The CDR3 spells CASSYSKIVNTEAFF. The CDR3 nucleotides are TGTGCCAGCAGTTACTCGAAGATAGTGAACACTGAAGCTTTCTTT.

J is TRBJ2-5 and V is TRBV10-1; TRBD2 agrees at 8 bases. With 1 base clipped from V and 3 bases from J, the junction kept 10 bases outside the gene matches. CDR3 size: 17 residues. Germline values: CDR1 WNHNN, CDR2 SYGVQD (reference sequence). The CDR3 loop reads CASSEYDVAGLKETQYF. The CDR3 region has the DNA TGCGCCAGCAGTGAGTACGACGTAGCGGGGTTGAAAGAGACCCAGTACTTC.

V is TRBV7-9 and J is TRBJ1-3, with a weak D call TRBD1 (6 bases). The CDR3 extends over 17 amino acids. Germline V CDR1 and CDR2: SEHNR, FQNEAQ (reference sequence). The ends were cut back, 1 base at V and 0 bases at J, with 13 bases in the middle. This CDR3 is CASSLEGRGSSGNTIYF. CDR3 DNA: TGTGCCAGCAGCTTAGAGGGCAGGGGAAGCTCTGGAAACACCATATATTTT.

This clonotype was counted only a few times. V gene TRBV19 combines with J gene TRBJ1-5, with 8 bases fitting TRBD1. The germline CDR1 and CDR2 sequences are LNHDA and SQIVND (reference sequence). J was trimmed by 2 bases and V by 3 bases; bases with no gene match: 3. The CDR3 spans 15 residues. CDR3 sequence reads: CASSIQQGGNQPQHF. CDR3 in DNA: TGTGCCAGTAGTATTCAACAGGGGGGCAATCAGCCCCAGCATTTT.

J is TRBJ2-5 and V is TRBV5-1; TRBD1 agrees at 7 bases. The junction had 3 bases not matched to a gene; V was cut back by 0 bases and J by 4 bases. Germline V CDR1 and CDR2: SGHRS, YFSETQ. The CDR3 totals 14 residues. The CDR3 here is CASSLEGGRETQYF. CDR3 nucleotides: TGCGCCAGCAGCTTGGAAGGGGGCCGAGAGACCCAGTACTTC.

This chain joins TRBV12-3 or TRBV12-4 and TRBJ2-3; D not certain. V lost 1 base and J 1 base, leaving 12 bases between the germline ends. The CDR3 has 16 residues. CDR3 nucleotides: TGTGCCAGCAGTTTAGGGGTTAGCCGGGGCACAGATACGCAGTATTTT. This encodes CASSLGVSRGTDTQYF.

V usage is TRBV11-2 and J usage is TRBJ2-3, with D tentatively TRBD2 (6 bases). This CDR3 has 14 residues. CDR1 is SGHAT and CDR2 is FQNNGV in the germline V gene. Trimming took 5 bases from V and 2 from J, leaving 11 bases between them. This CDR3 reads CASSPGGITDTQYF. CDR3 bases: TGTGCCAGCAGCCCCGGAGGGATCACAGATACGCAGTATTTT.

This rearrangement joins TRBV7-2 to TRBJ2-2; D is unresolved. V gave up 5 bases and J gave up 5 bases, with 9 bases separating them. The CDR3 spans 13 residues. Germline loops: CDR1 SGHTA, CDR2 FQGNSA. CDR3 loop: CASSPARTGELFF. The DNA for the CDR3 is TGTGCCAGCAGCCCCGCACGAACCGGGGAGCTGTTTTTT. Full variable domain (rest looked up from reference TRBV7-2 and TRBJ2-2): GAGVSQSPSNKVTEKGKDVELRCDPISGHTALYWYRQSLGQGLEFLIYFQGNSAPDKSGLPSDRFSAERTGGSVSTLTIQRTQQEDSAVYLCASSPARTGELFFGEGSRLTVL.

The V and J genes are TRBV6-5 and TRBJ1-1; 9 bases map to TRBD1. V lost 1 base and J lost 5; bases outside the gene matches: 5. CDR3 length: 15 residues. The germline gives CDR1 MNHEY, CDR2 SVGAGI. This CDR3 is CASSYYGQGRTEAFF. The CDR3 nucleotides read TGTGCCAGCAGTTACTACGGACAGGGGAGAACTGAAGCTTTCTTT.

The V call is TRBV24-1, the J call TRBJ2-1; D might be TRBD1 (5 bases). In germline, CDR1 is KGHDR, CDR2 SFDVKD. This CDR3 spans 14 amino acids. V was clipped by 0 bases and J by 8 bases, with 10 bases between them. The CDR3 protein is CATSDLNQGYEQFF. Written as DNA, the CDR3 is TGTGCCACCAGTGATTTGAACCAGGGCTATGAGCAGTTCTTC.

The chain combines TRBV6-1 with TRBJ2-2; 9 bases agree with TRBD1. Trimming removed 6 bases from V and 0 bases from J; junction bases left unmatched: 2. Looked up from germline, CDR1 is MNHNS and CDR2 is SASEGT. The CDR3 runs to 15 residues. CDR3 region: CASRRTGANTGELFF. The CDR3 nucleotides read TGTGCCAGCAGAAGGACAGGGGCGAACACCGGGGAGCTGTTTTTT.

This clonotype has only a few counts. CDR3 in DNA: TGTGCCAGCAGCTTTGTGGCAAACAGGCTAATGAACACCGGGGAGCTGTTTTTT. Amino acid sequence: CASSFVANRLMNTGELFF. The J gene is TRBJ2-2, the V gene TRBV7-9, with D possibly TRBD1 on 5 matching bases. Between the trimmed V and J ends, which lost 3 bases and 1 base, there was a span of 18 bases. Germline V lookup: CDR1 SEHNR, CDR2 FQNEAQ (reference sequence). The CDR3 is 18 amino acids.

The V gene is TRBV29-1, the J gene TRBJ2-3; D is possibly TRBD1 (6 bases). Trimming took off 5 bases at V and 0 bases at J, with 12 bases between the two ends. Germline-derived CDR1 and CDR2 are SQVTM and ANQGSEA. The length of the CDR3 is 14 residues. The CDR3 loop is CSVSDRSSTDTQYF. CDR3 sequence (DNA): TGCAGCGTTAGCGACAGGTCAAGCACAGATACGCAGTATTTT.